The entry below gives a single T cell receptor (beta chain) sequence along with its context. Its antigen is not identified. Per germline, CDR1 LGHNA and CDR2 YSLEER. The CDR3 consists of 15 residues. V lost 6 bases, J lost 4 bases, and 6 bases stayed unmatched. Through a sample-barcoded 5' primer and a J-beta primer mix, a second PCR was run for roughly 7 to 12 cycles. TCRdb reanalysed the 5' RACE reads using MiXCR and keeps one entry per CDR3 protein. Among 1,300,000 or so distinct CDR3 sequences listed, approximately 63% were seen once. Isolated per sample were at least 6.5 million PBMCs. This sample was taken from a study of blood T cells in healthy people across ages. Study-wide results and limits: Researchers report that TCR beta diversity correlated strongly with naive T cell percentage. Diversity figures based on one million T cells were deemed too low.

The chain uses TRBV4-3 and TRBJ1-6; 7 positions agree with TRBD1. The origin of this receptor is a young man in good health. The source material was blood. In DNA form, the CDR3 reads TGCGCCAGCAGTCGGGACAGAACGTATAATTCACCCCTCCACTTT. This sequence encodes CASSRDRTYNSPLHF.